This T cell receptor beta chain was captured in a study of cytomegalovirus exposure and HLA in healthy donors. Whole-study findings and limits: Later analysis reportedly placed an Asian-associated ancestry cluster below the roughly 680-donor mean in N-insertions.

Primers included in the PCR were 60 Vbeta and 13 Jbeta primers. Repertoires were generated with immunoSEQ multiplex PCR, while TCRdb's copy carries only in-frame clones and drops some. Of about 170,000 clones in the sample, around 82% were seen once. This clone appeared a few times. What it binds is not known. V trimming: 3 bases; J trimming: 1 base; junction bases outside the gene matches: 2. The CDR3 length is 16 residues. Germline CDR1 and CDR2: MDHEN and SYDVKM. All donors participated as healthy donors of bone marrow. The sample comprised PBMCs. The rearrangement joins TRBV28 to TRBJ2-1, with 11 bases aligning to TRBD2. The origin of this receptor is a boy younger than 10 in good health and CMV-seronegative. The CDR3 sequence is CASSLGLAVSYNEQFF. As DNA, the CDR3 is TGTGCCAGCAGTTTGGGACTAGCGGTTTCCTACAATGAGCAGTTCTTC.